This T cell receptor beta chain was captured by sequencing in a study of Tregs in tolerant kidney transplant recipients. In the study overall: Mixed chimerism was transient after nonmyeloablative marrow transplants from related graft donors.

In regard to this clone: Its antigen is as yet unknown.

Points from the study as a whole: Expanding Tregs on activated donor B cells appeared to best identify donor-specific TCRbeta clones. Biological reproducibility was not directly addressed in this study.

This CDR3 is 14 amino acids long. Germline assignment: CDR1 ENHRY and CDR2 SYGVKD. Measured with immunoSEQ multiplex PCR; TCRdb has only the in-frame clones, and not every one. This sample yields 85,000 to 100,000 clones, of which approximately 93% are seen a single time; 0.46% belongs to the top ten. J is TRBJ2-1 and V is TRBV10-3; 9 nucleotides match TRBD2. This TCR was sampled from a human donor who received a combined kidney and bone marrow transplant. The source material was CD4+ T cells from blood, sampled before the transplant. The CDR3 nucleotides read TGTGCAACTCTCGGCGGCGGGAGGGAGGGTGAGCAGTTCTTC. It yields the protein CATLGGGREGEQFF.